One T cell receptor (beta chain) is described in this entry. The data originate from a study of control samples from healthy donors and cancer patients. Germline V gene sequence: CDR1 SQVTM, CDR2 ANQGSEA. The CDR3 spans 14 residues. Deletions cut 4 bases from V and 2 bases from J, with 14 bases between. Measured with immunoSEQ multiplex PCR; TCRdb has only the in-frame clones, and not every one. Altogether 97,000 or so clones are present, under 95% being singletons, with the ten largest covering 2% to 3%. The chain combines TRBV29-1 with TRBJ1-1; D not resolved. The sequencing input was blood. The source is a woman aged 18-29 years in good health. This CDR3 reads CSVVSYTLNTEAFF. The CDR3 DNA sequence: TGCAGCGTTGTATCGTACACCCTTAACACTGAAGCTTTCTTT.